This T cell receptor (beta chain) was identified in a study of blood T cells in healthy people across ages (dated by TCRdb to the mid-2010s). Looking at the study overall: In model experiments, template switching captured about one uniquely barcoded TCR beta cDNA molecule for every two T cells. The study analyzed two additional independent replicas of 1 million unique cDNA reads from the same blood draw for two donors, one aged 18 to 30 and one aged 80 or older. To avoid experimental bias, donors of different ages were randomly spread across the sequencing lanes. Donors were grouped into four age groups: young (average roughly 16 years), middle-aged (around 39), aged (about 59) and long-lived (about 89). Using deep sequencing normalized with unique cDNA molecular identifiers, the study measured how TCR beta repertoire diversity changes with age.

The cysteine opens and the phenylalanine closes a CDR3 of 13 amino acids. Just CDR3 DNA is preserved here, 39 bases in frame from base 1. V is reduced by 0 bases and J by 7 bases, leaving a spacing of 7 bases between them. CDR1 SEHNR and CDR2 FQNEAQ are derived from the germline V gene (reference sequence). Notes on this clonotype: The antigen this receptor binds is unknown. Qualities for individual bases were not recorded, and no much larger clone is one base off.

Donors were around 37 systemically healthy Caucasian individuals from Russia aged 6 to 90 years. Each donor gave ten milliliters of peripheral blood, collected into EDTA-treated Vacutainer tubes. Ficoll-Paque density-gradient centrifugation was used to isolate PBMCs, with at least 6.5 million per sample. Trizol reagent was used to extract total RNA from the PBMCs, yielding at least 5 micrograms per sample. Naive CD45RAhigh/CD27high T cell percentages were measured by flow cytometry on a PBMC aliquot from every donor. Here is what the overall study found, with its caveats: Donor CMV infection status was unknown, potentially confounding age-related changes in expanded clonotypes. Estimates of total diversity from one million sequenced T cells were regarded as lower bounds and underestimates. Because profiling used bulk unsorted PBMCs, naive and antigen-experienced compartments could not be compared conclusively. There was a strong correlation between observed TCR beta diversity and the percentage of naive T cells measured by flow cytometry. Observed TCR beta diversity per million T cells fell roughly linearly with age, and a significant reduction was already apparent by age approximately 41. Compared with the aged group, the long-lived group had more naive CD4+ T cells, fewer expanded clones and increased TCR diversity, a pattern suggesting age selection.

The library was prepared using 5' RACE. The run used an Illumina HiSeq 2500. A second PCR of 7 to 11 cycles was performed with a sample-barcoded 5' primer and a J-beta primer mix. A template-switch 5' adaptor carrying 12 random nucleotides introduced a unique molecular identifier onto each TCR beta cDNA molecule. Each sample yielded at least 3 million CDR3-containing paired-end reads. All of the RNA was converted into first-strand cDNA using the Mint cDNA synthesis kit, with a TRBC-specific oligonucleotide serving as the primer. After uracil-DNA glycosylase treatment, a first 18-cycle PCR used universal primers M1SS and BC2_uni_R on all cDNA. The paper's processing steps were these. For normalization, 1 million high-quality reads, each with a distinct molecular identifier, were randomly selected from each sample. Reads sharing molecular identifiers were discarded rather than binned into consensus sequences. MiTCR, run with a Q25 quality threshold and the strictest error-elimination algorithm, handled CDR3 identification, clonotype clustering and error correction. A nonparametric unseen species model with Euler transformation was used to estimate a lower bound on total TCR beta diversity. TCRdb applied fastp at Q25 and MiXCR to the public reads, then kept only in-frame beta chains. One record per CDR3 amino acid sequence lists the most common genes and DNA. TCRdb's processing, not the authors', yielded these V and J calls. The sample table records around 1,700,000 distinct CDR3 sequences; 28% of these occur just once. In total, the top ten clones hold 7.7% of the sample.

The receptor chain draws on TRBV7-9 and TRBJ2-1; the D gene is unclear. This TCR was recovered from a young woman in good health. The sample comprised blood. At the DNA level, the sequence is TGTGCCAGCAGCTTAGCGTTCACGAATGAGCAGTTCTTC. This gives the protein CASSLAFTNEQFF.